A single sample gave rise to the 20 T cell receptor beta chains below, sequenced in a study of cytomegalovirus exposure and HLA in healthy donors. PCR was performed using 60 Vbeta and 13 Jbeta primers. Profiling relied on immunoSEQ multiplex PCR, and the TCRdb table lists in-frame clones only, not all of them. The repertoire consists of 200,000 to 300,000 clones, with 85% occurring once and the leading ten covering 0.2% to 0.25%. Sequencing used PBMCs. The source is a girl between 2 and 10 years old in good health and CMV-seronegative.

The chain combines TRBV18 with TRBJ1-1; possibly TRBD1 for D (5 bases). V was clipped by 4 bases and J by 1 base, with 10 bases between them. The CDR3 covers 14 residues. The germline gives CDR1 KGHSH, CDR2 LQKENI. CDR3: CASSHDSPNTEAFF. The CDR3 coding sequence is TGTGCCAGCTCACACGACAGCCCGAACACTGAAGCTTTCTTT.

Notes on this clone: Compared with germline, one end of the junction differs, possibly owing to a read error. The V call is TRBV7-9, the J call TRBJ1-2, with D hard to call. The germline V gene encodes CDR1 SEHNR and CDR2 FQNEAQ (reference sequence). The CDR3 consists of 15 residues. As DNA, the CDR3 is TGTTCCAGCAGCTTAATTGGGAGGGCTAACTATGGCTACACCTTC. Its protein is CSSSLIGRANYGYTF.

The V and J genes are TRBV30 and TRBJ2-1; TRBD2 agrees at 7 bases. The V and J ends lost 3 bases and 5 bases, in that order; junction bases with no gene match: 7. The CDR3 length is 14 residues. The germline CDR1 and CDR2 sequences are GTSNPN and SVGIG (reference sequence). The DNA of the CDR3 is TGTGCCTGGAGCGTCGGGAGGACCCACAATGAGCAGTTCTTC. Its protein is CAWSVGRTHNEQFF.

The chain employs TRBV2 and TRBJ1-3; perhaps TRBD1 as D (5 bases). The germline V gene encodes CDR1 SNHLY and CDR2 FYNNEI. Trimming took 7 bases from V and 0 from J, leaving 13 bases between them. The CDR3 length is 15 residues. The CDR3 region has the DNA TGTGCCAGCAAGGGGCAGCGTAACTCTGGAAACACCATATATTTT. The encoded protein is CASKGQRNSGNTIYF.

This chain uses TRBV9 with TRBJ2-3, with a tentative D call TRBD2 (6 bases). CDR1 is SGDLS, CDR2 YYNGEE, per germline. CDR3 size: 15 residues. Trimming cost V 3 bases and J 2 bases, with 13 bases left between them. This CDR3 is CASSARDWNTDTQYF. CDR3 bases: TGTGCCAGCAGCGCCCGGGACTGGAACACAGATACGCAGTATTTT.

The chain recombines TRBV4-1 with TRBJ1-3; maybe TRBD1 (6 bases). V lost 1 base to trimming and J lost 2 bases, with 9 bases between them. The CDR3 sequence is 15 residues long. In germline, CDR1 is MGHRA, CDR2 YSYEKL. As DNA, the CDR3 is TGCGCCAGCAGCCAAGCGTACAGGGCTGGAAACACCATATATTTT. Its translation is CASSQAYRAGNTIYF.

The chain combines TRBV6-1 with TRBJ2-3; TRBD2 is a possible D gene (7 bases). The CDR3 has 14 amino acids. Trimming shortened V by 6 bases and J by 4 bases, and 14 bases separated the two germline ends. The germline CDR1 and CDR2 sequences are MNHNS and SASEGT. CDR3 sequence: CASRLGGEADTQYF. CDR3 sequence (DNA): TGTGCCAGCAGGCTAGGGGGGGAGGCAGATACGCAGTATTTT.

The rearrangement links TRBV19 to TRBJ1-2; D remains unclear. This CDR3 is built from 11 residues. CDR1 is LNHDA, CDR2 SQIVND, per germline (reference sequence). V lost 5 bases and J lost 10, with 11 bases in between. The CDR3 here is CASSLGWAYTF. CDR3 coding DNA: TGTGCCAGTAGTTTAGGGTGGGCCTACACCTTC. The entire variable domain, with the rest obtained from reference TRBV19 and TRBJ1-2, is as follows: DGGITQSPKYLFRKEGQNVTLSCEQNLNHDAMYWYRQDPGQGLRLIYYSQIVNDFQKGDIAEGYSVSREKKESFPLTVTSAQKNPTAFYLCASSLGWAYTFGSGTRLTVV.

This clone was seen a handful of times. V usage is TRBV30 and J usage is TRBJ2-1; TRBD2 matches 11 bases. Germline CDR1 reads GTSNPN; CDR2 reads SVGIG (reference sequence). Trimming took 3 bases from V and 15 from J; bases not matched to a gene: 10. The CDR3 is made up of 13 amino acids. For the CDR3, the DNA is TGTGCCTGGAGGGTTAGCGGGGGGGCCCGACTGTTCTTC. Translating gives CAWRVSGGARLFF.

J is TRBJ2-5 and V is TRBV5-1; D possibly corresponds to TRBD1 (6 bases). The J call may be faulty, since TRBJ2-7 better matches the DNA end. The CDR3 has 14 amino acids. Looked up from germline, CDR1 is SGHRS and CDR2 is YFSETQ. The CDR3 coding sequence is TGCGCCAGCAGCTTGGGACAGGCGTCCTACGAGCAGTACTTC. Protein: CASSLGQASYEQYF.

This clone was detected only a few times. V gene TRBV27 combines with J gene TRBJ2-3, with TRBD1 matching over 10 bases. CDR1 is MNHEY, CDR2 SMNVEV, per germline (reference sequence). The CDR3 has 13 residues. Trimming removed 8 bases from V and 6 bases from J; junction bases left unmatched: 5. CDR3 region: CASLDRGRDTQYF. The DNA of the CDR3 is TGTGCCAGCCTCGACAGGGGGCGCGATACGCAGTATTTT.

The V and J genes are TRBV9 and TRBJ1-6, with D perhaps matching TRBD1 (6 bases). Trimming took 0 bases from V and 10 from J, leaving 14 bases between them. In germline, CDR1 is SGDLS, CDR2 YYNGEE. The CDR3 length is 15 residues. The chain's CDR3 is CASSVGGGAGSPLHF. The CDR3 bases are TGTGCCAGCAGCGTAGGCGGGGGCGCGGGATCACCCCTCCACTTT.

The chain employs TRBV4-1 and TRBJ2-2; 10 positions agree with TRBD1. Germline CDR1 is MGHRA and CDR2 is YSYEKL. After removal of 4 bases from V and 5 bases from J, the junction contained 7 bases not matched to a gene. The CDR3 totals 16 residues. CDR3 nucleotide sequence: TGCGCCAGCAGCCGCGTGGGACAGGGGATGACCGGGGAGCTGTTTTTT. As protein: CASSRVGQGMTGELFF.

The rearrangement uses TRBV7-8 and TRBJ2-7; tentatively, D is TRBD1 (5 bases). The V end was cut by 4 bases, the J end by 9 bases, with 13 bases between. The germline V gene encodes CDR1 SGHVS and CDR2 FQNEAQ. The length of the CDR3 is 12 residues. CDR3 sequence reads: CASSSSGFGQYF. The CDR3 DNA follows: TGTGCCAGCAGCTCCTCAGGGTTTGGGCAGTACTTC.

A single count supports this clone. V usage is TRBV5-1 and J usage is TRBJ2-7; possibly TRBD1 for D (5 bases). The CDR3 spans 15 residues. V gave up 0 bases and J gave up 1 base, with 11 bases separating them. Germline CDR1 is SGHRS and CDR2 is YFSETQ. Written as DNA, the CDR3 is TGCGCCAGCAGCTTGGCCGGAGACAGATCCTACGAGCAGTACTTC. Its protein is CASSLAGDRSYEQYF.

The genes are TRBV11-2 and TRBJ1-1; unclear D gene. The CDR3 has 12 residues. Germline V gene lookup returns CDR1 SGHAT and CDR2 FQNNGV. V was cut by 1 base and J by 4 bases, with 4 bases left in between. The CDR3 sequence is CASSLGATEAFF. The CDR3 bases are TGTGCCAGCAGCTTAGGAGCCACTGAAGCTTTCTTT.

The V call is TRBV5-1, the J call TRBJ1-5, with a tentative D call TRBD1 (5 bases). CDR1 SGHRS and CDR2 YFSETQ come from the germline V gene. V was trimmed by 2 bases and J by 0 bases, leaving 6 bases between them. CDR3 size: 14 residues. The chain's CDR3 is CASSLDSSNQPQHF. The CDR3 DNA reads as TGCGCCAGCAGCTTAGACAGTAGCAATCAGCCCCAGCATTTT.

This clone was picked up one time. CDR3 protein: CASSGGTSGRATYEQYF. CDR3 bases: TGCGCCAGCAGCGGCGGGACTAGCGGGAGGGCAACCTACGAGCAGTACTTC. This chain links TRBV5-1 with TRBJ2-7; 16 bases align to TRBD2. V lost 4 bases and J lost 2; bases outside the gene matches: 6. The CDR3 extends over 17 amino acids. The germline V gene encodes CDR1 SGHRS and CDR2 YFSETQ. The full variable domain, in which reference TRBV5-1 and TRBJ2-7 provide the parts outside the CDR3, is KAGVTQTPRYLIKTRGQQVTLSCSPISGHRSVSWYQQTPGQGLQFLFEYFSETQRNKGNFPGRFSGRQFSNSRSEMNVSTLELGDSALYLCASSGGTSGRATYEQYFGPGTRLTVT.

The gene calls are TRBV11-2 and TRBJ2-3, with 10 positions matching TRBD2. Trimming at V came to 0 bases and at J to 4 bases, leaving 10 bases not matched to a gene. This CDR3 is built from 18 residues. Germline-derived CDR1 and CDR2 are SGHAT and FQNNGV. The CDR3 loop reads CASSLDYRTSGEADTQYF. The CDR3 DNA is TGTGCCAGCAGCTTAGATTACCGAACTAGCGGGGAGGCAGATACGCAGTATTTT.

The chain couples TRBV10-1 to TRBJ1-1; D remains unclear. The CDR3 totals 13 residues. V was trimmed by 4 bases and J by 4 bases, leaving 10 bases between them. CDR1 is WNHNN, CDR2 SYGVQD, per germline (reference sequence). The CDR3 DNA follows: TGCGCCAGCAGTGCGGGAGGAACCACTGAAGCTTTCTTT. Translated, it gives CASSAGGTTEAFF.